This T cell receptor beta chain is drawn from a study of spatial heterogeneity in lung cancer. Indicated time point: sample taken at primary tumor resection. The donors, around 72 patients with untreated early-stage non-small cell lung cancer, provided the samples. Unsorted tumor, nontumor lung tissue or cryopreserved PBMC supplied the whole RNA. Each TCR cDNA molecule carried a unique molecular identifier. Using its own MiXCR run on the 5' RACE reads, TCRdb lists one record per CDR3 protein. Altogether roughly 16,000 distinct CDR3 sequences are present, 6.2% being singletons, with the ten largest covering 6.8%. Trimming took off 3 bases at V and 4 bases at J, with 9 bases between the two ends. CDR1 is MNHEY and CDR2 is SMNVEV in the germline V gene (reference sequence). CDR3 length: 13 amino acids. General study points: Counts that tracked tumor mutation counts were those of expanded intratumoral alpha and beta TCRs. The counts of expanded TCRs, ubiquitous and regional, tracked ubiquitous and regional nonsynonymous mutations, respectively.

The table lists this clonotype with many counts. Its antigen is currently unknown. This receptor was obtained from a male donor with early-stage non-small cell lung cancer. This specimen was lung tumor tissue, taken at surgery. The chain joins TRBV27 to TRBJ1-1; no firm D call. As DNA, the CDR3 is TGTGCCAGCAGTTTGTCCGGGAGCACTGAAGCTTTCTTT. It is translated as CASSLSGSTEAFF.